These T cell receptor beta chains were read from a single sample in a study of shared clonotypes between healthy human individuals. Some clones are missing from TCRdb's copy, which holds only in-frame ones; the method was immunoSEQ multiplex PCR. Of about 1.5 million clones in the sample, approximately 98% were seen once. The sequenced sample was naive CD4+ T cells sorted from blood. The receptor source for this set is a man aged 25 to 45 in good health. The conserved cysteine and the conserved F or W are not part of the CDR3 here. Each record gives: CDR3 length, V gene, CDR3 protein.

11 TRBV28 ASSLPGPYEQY
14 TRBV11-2 ASSLDGLAETYEQY
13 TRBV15 ATSRAAVKGEKLF
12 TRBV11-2 ASSRGPGSYEQY
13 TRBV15 ATSRDPQGGEKLF
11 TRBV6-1 ASSTQGNTEAF
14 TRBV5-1 ASSSLDRDRSYEQY
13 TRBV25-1 ASSEPGRATGELF
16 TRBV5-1 ASSLAIFRDRGPDTQY
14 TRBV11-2 ASSRLTERGMKGYT
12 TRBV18 ASSPWSWPPEQY
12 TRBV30 AWSPRRSNYGYT
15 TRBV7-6 ASSFGGRLAGAYEQY
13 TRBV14 ASSQKLAGYNEQF
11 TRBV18 ASSPGTGETQY